This TCR beta chain was found in a study of T cell changes during pregnancy in multiple sclerosis. V was clipped by 4 bases and J by 10 bases; unmatched bases: 9. Germline CDR1 reads MDHEN; CDR2 reads SYDVKM. CDR3 length equals 14 residues. The data were produced by immunoSEQ multiplex PCR, yet TCRdb's version contains in-frame clones alone and is incomplete. The sample has 80,000 to 100,000 clones, over 80% seen once. The chain combines TRBV28 with TRBJ2-3; 9 nucleotides line up with TRBD1. The sequences come from peripheral blood, collected in the first trimester of pregnancy. This TCR derives from a female donor with multiple sclerosis, enrolled in a pregnancy study. In nucleotides, the CDR3 is TGTGCCAGCAGTTCTACGGACAGGGGATGGGCGCAGTATTTT. Protein sequence: CASSSTDRGWAQYF.